The clone carrying this T cell receptor beta chain has only a few counts. Antigen specificity is unknown. The data stem from a study of cytomegalovirus exposure and HLA in healthy donors. The study, taken as a whole, reports: HLA alleles showed associations with approximately 15,000 TCR beta sequences in a later analysis, at a 0.05 false discovery rate. A missense variant in DCLRE1C was later tied to TCR beta V- and J-gene trimming.

Healthy people donating bone marrow made up the donors. This PCR relied on a set of 60 Vbeta primers and 13 Jbeta primers. TCRdb's table, derived via immunoSEQ multiplex PCR, lists solely in-frame clones and lacks some. The sample comprises under 200,000 clones, roughly four fifths of which are singletons, and roughly 1.5% rests with the top ten. The source of this sequence is a man in his forties in good health and CMV-seronegative. Sequencing was carried out using PBMCs.

In nucleotides, the CDR3 is TGTGCCAGCAGTTCGGGCCTACGGGGGTACAATGAGCAGTTCTTC. It encodes CASSSGLRGYNEQFF. The chain uses TRBV6-6 and TRBJ2-1; the D gene is possibly TRBD2 (6 bases). This CDR3 region has 15 residues. Germline values: CDR1 MNHNY, CDR2 SVGAGI (reference sequence). Trimming stripped 4 bases from V and 4 bases from J, with 14 bases between.